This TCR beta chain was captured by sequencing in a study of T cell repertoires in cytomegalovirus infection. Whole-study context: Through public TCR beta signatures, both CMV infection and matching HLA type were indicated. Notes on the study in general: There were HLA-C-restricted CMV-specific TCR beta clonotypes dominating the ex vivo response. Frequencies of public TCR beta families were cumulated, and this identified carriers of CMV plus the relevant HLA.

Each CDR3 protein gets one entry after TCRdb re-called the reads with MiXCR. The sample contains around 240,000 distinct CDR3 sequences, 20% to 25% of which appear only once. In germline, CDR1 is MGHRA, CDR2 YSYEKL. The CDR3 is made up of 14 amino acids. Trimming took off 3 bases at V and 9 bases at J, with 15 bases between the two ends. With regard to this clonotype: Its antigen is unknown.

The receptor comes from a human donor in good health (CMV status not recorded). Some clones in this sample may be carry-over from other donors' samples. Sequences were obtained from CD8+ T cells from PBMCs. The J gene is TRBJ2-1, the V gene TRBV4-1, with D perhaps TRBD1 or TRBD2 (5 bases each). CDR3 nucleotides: TGCGCCAGCAGCCATTACGACGGGACCAGTGAGCAGTTCTTC. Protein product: CASSHYDGTSEQFF.